The 14 T cell receptor beta chains listed next were all sequenced from one sample in a study of T cell responses to AZD1222 COVID-19 vaccine. Libraries were prepared by immunoSEQ multiplex PCR; TCRdb keeps only in-frame clonotypes and omits some of them. The sample contains approximately 150,000 clones, 91% of which appear only once. The sample here was peripheral blood, taken on day 0 of AZD1222 vaccination. These receptors all stem from an adult in good health.

V and J are TRBV7-2 and TRBJ2-1, with 11 bases lining up with TRBD2. Germline values: CDR1 SGHTA, CDR2 FQGNSA. The CDR3 has 15 residues. V was clipped by 1 base and J by 7 bases; unmatched bases: 3. CDR3 in amino acids: CASSLEASGRNEQFF. CDR3 nucleotides: TGTGCCAGCAGCTTAGAAGCTAGCGGGAGGAATGAGCAGTTCTTC.

CDR3 bases: TGTGCCAGCAGCCTATCGACTCGGGGTTCTAACTATGGCTACACCTTC. Amino acids: CASSLSTRGSNYGYTF. The chain carries TRBV14 and TRBJ1-2; no clear D. Germline V CDR1 and CDR2: SGHDN, FVKESK. V was pared by 4 bases and J by 0 bases, with 15 bases between. The CDR3 has 16 amino acids.

The chain uses TRBV7-8 and TRBJ1-1, with a weak D call TRBD1 (5 bases). Trimming shortened V by 7 bases and J by 1 base, and 19 bases separated the two germline ends. CDR3 length equals 16 residues. Germline V lookup: CDR1 SGHVS, CDR2 FQNEAQ. As DNA, the CDR3 is TGTGCCAGCAAGGATTTCAACAGGAGGAGGAACACTGAAGCTTTCTTT. As protein: CASKDFNRRRNTEAFF.

The chain employs TRBV7-2 and TRBJ2-2; D is perhaps TRBD1 (6 bases). The CDR3 extends over 16 amino acids. Germline values: CDR1 SGHTA, CDR2 FQGNSA. V lost 11 bases and J 0 bases, leaving 19 bases between the germline ends. The CDR3 region is CAARDTSKPNTGELFF. CDR3 sequence (DNA): TGTGCCGCCCGGGACACCTCAAAGCCGAACACCGGGGAGCTGTTTTTT.

The V and J genes are TRBV5-4 and TRBJ2-7; TRBD1 agrees at 8 bases. The CDR3 is 14 amino acids. V was clipped by 4 bases and J by 4 bases; unmatched bases: 7. CDR1 and CDR2 from the germline V gene are SGHNT and YYREEE (reference sequence). The CDR3: CASSPTDRVYEQYF. The CDR3 DNA follows: TGTGCCAGCAGCCCTACGGACAGGGTGTACGAGCAGTACTTC.

The DNA for the CDR3 is TGTGCCAGCAGCTTAGGGGAAAGACGTGGCTACACCTTC. Its translation: CASSLGERRGYTF. The chain combines TRBV7-2 with TRBJ1-2; no clear D gene. The V gene's germline CDR1 is SGHTA and CDR2 FQGNSA. V was pared by 1 base and J by 7 bases, with 10 bases between. The CDR3 contains 13 residues.

This chain joins TRBV19 and TRBJ2-2; D possibly uses TRBD1 or TRBD2 (5 bases each). The CDR3 is 15 residues long. Germline-derived CDR1 and CDR2 are LNHDA and SQIVND (reference sequence). The V gene lost 6 bases and the J gene lost 6 bases, with 17 bases spanning the gap. The CDR3 region has the DNA TGTGCCAGTAGCAGGGCGGACTCCTATCCCGGGGAGCTGTTTTTT. This translates into CASSRADSYPGELFF.

The V and J genes are TRBV6-4 and TRBJ1-2, with 9 bases matching TRBD1. Germline lookup yields CDR1 MRHNA and CDR2 SNTAGT. The CDR3 covers 13 residues. The trim removed 5 bases at V and 8 bases at J, leaving 6 bases unmatched. Here the CDR3 reads CASSPETGGGYTF. CDR3 in DNA: TGTGCCAGCAGTCCCGAGACAGGGGGAGGCTACACCTTC.

The chain has TRBV19 and TRBJ1-1; D might be TRBD1 (5 bases). V dropped 7 bases and J dropped 2 bases, with 14 bases sitting between them. The CDR3 covers 14 residues. Per the germline V gene, CDR1 is LNHDA and CDR2 is SQIVND (reference sequence). The CDR3 loop reads CASKDRRTNTEAFF. DNA for the CDR3: TGTGCCAGTAAAGACAGACGAACTAACACTGAAGCTTTCTTT. Full variable domain (missing parts from reference TRBV19 and TRBJ1-1): DGGITQSPKYLFRKEGQNVTLSCEQNLNHDAMYWYRQDPGQGLRLIYYSQIVNDFQKGDIAEGYSVSREKKESFPLTVTSAQKNPTAFYLCASKDRRTNTEAFFGQGTRLTVV.

This clone turned up a few times. This chain links TRBV20-1 with TRBJ1-1; tentatively, D is TRBD1 (6 bases). Between the trimmed V and J ends, which lost 3 bases and 5 bases, there was a span of 7 bases. Germline-derived CDR1 and CDR2 are DFQATT and SNEGSKA (reference sequence). This CDR3 contains 11 residues. The DNA of the CDR3 is TGCAGTGCTAGGGGGGCAACTGAAGCTTTCTTT. Translating it yields CSARGATEAFF.

The chain recombines TRBV6-1 with TRBJ2-3; 12 positions match TRBD2. The V gene end was trimmed by 3 bases and the J gene end by 8 bases; junction bases not matched to a gene: 6. CDR3 length: 15 residues. CDR1 is MNHNS, CDR2 SASEGT, per germline. CDR3: CASSETSGGDGTQYF. The CDR3 DNA sequence: TGTGCCAGCAGTGAGACTAGCGGGGGAGACGGTACGCAGTATTTT.

The chain is built from TRBV10-3 and TRBJ2-7, with 10 bases lining up with TRBD1. With 2 bases clipped from V and 3 bases from J, the junction kept 4 bases outside the gene matches. There are 15 residues in the CDR3. Germline values: CDR1 ENHRY, CDR2 SYGVKD. Here the CDR3 DNA reads TGTGCCATCAGTGAGACGACAGGGGGCATCTACGAGCAGTACTTC. Encoded protein: CAISETTGGIYEQYF.

V usage is TRBV11-2 and J usage is TRBJ1-6; D remains unclear. CDR1 is SGHAT and CDR2 is FQNNGV in the germline V gene. Trimming left V 5 bases short and J 12 bases short, with 17 bases between. This CDR3 is built from 14 residues. The CDR3 nucleotides read TGTGCCAGCAGCCTTAGGCCCCCGCCCCAACCCCTCCACTTT. Its protein product is CASSLRPPPQPLHF.

This chain connects TRBV19 to TRBJ1-5; weak D call: TRBD1 (5 bases). Trimming stripped 5 bases from V and 5 bases from J, with 19 bases between. Per the germline V gene, CDR1 is LNHDA and CDR2 is SQIVND (reference sequence). The CDR3 sequence is 16 residues long. The CDR3 is CASSPRAPRGDQPQHF. CDR3 bases: TGTGCCAGTAGTCCGAGGGCCCCGCGGGGCGATCAGCCCCAGCATTTT.